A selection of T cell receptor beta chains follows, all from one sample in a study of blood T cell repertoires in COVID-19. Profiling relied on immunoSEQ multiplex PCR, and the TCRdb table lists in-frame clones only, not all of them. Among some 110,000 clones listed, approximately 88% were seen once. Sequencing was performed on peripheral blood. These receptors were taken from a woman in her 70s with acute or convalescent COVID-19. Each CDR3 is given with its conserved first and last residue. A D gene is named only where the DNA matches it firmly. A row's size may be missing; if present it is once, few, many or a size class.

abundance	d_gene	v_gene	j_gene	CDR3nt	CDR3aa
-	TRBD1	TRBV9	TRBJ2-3	TGTGCCAGCAGTTCCCTTGAAGGACAGGGGCCAGATACGCAGTATTTT	CASSSLEGQGPDTQYF
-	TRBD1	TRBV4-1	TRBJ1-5	TGCGCCAGCAGCCAGGACAGGGTCAATCAGCCCCAGCATTTT	CASSQDRVNQPQHF
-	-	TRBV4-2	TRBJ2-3	TGTGCCAGCAGCCAAAGGTGGCAGGGGAGCACAGATACGCAGTATTTT	CASSQRWQGSTDTQYF
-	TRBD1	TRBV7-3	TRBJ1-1	TGTGCCAGCAGCTGGGACAGGGGCACTGAAGCTTTCTTT	CASSWDRGTEAFF
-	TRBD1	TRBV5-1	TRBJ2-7	TGCGCCAGCAGCCTCTCGGGACAGCCATACGAGCAGTACTTC	CASSLSGQPYEQYF
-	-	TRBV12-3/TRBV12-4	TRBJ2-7	TGTGCCAGCAGTCCGCAGGGGTACGAGCAGTACTTC	CASSPQGYEQYF
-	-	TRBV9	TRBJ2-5	TGTGCCAGCAGCGTACAACATGGGACCCAGTACTTC	CASSVQHGTQYF
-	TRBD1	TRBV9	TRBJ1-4	TGTGCCAGCAGCGTAGGGACAGGGGGAGGAGAAAAACTGTTTTTT	CASSVGTGGGEKLFF
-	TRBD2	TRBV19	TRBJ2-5	TGTGCCAGTAGTATAGGACTAGCGGGAGTCCAAGAGACCCAGTACTTC	CASSIGLAGVQETQYF
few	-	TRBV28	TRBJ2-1	TGTGCCAGCAGTTTCTTGGCGGCAGGGTACAATGAGCAGTTCTTC	CASSFLAAGYNEQFF
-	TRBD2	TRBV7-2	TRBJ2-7	TGTGCCAGCAGCTTAGCCTCTAGCGGGAGCTTCTCCTACGAGCAGTACTTC	CASSLASSGSFSYEQYF
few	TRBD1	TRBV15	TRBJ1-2	TGTGCCACCAGCAAAGGGACAGAGCCTAACTATGGCTACACCTTC	CATSKGTEPNYGYTF
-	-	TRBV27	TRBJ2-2	TGTGCCAGCAGTTTAATCGGGAGCGCCGGGGAGCTGTTTTTT	CASSLIGSAGELFF
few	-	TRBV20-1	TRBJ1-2	TGCAGCGCCCCGGGAGGCTATGGCTACACCTTC	CSAPGGYGYTF
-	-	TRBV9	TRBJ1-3	TGTGCCAGCAGCGTAGGTTCCCTCGGAAACACCATATATTTT	CASSVGSLGNTIYF
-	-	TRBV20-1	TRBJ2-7	TGCAGTGCTAGTTCGCCGGGAGCTGGGGAGCAGTACTTC	CSASSPGAGEQYF
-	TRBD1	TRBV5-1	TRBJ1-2	TGCGCCAGCAGCTTGACAGGGGGCCGCTATGGCTACACCTTC	CASSLTGGRYGYTF
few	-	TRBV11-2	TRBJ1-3	TGTGCCAGCAGCTTAGTAGTCACCCTCTCTGGAGGCACCATATATTTT	CASSLVVTLSGGTIYF
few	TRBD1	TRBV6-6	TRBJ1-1	TGTGCCAGCAGCTCTCGACAGGGGGTAGGCACTGAAGCTTTCTTT	CASSSRQGVGTEAFF
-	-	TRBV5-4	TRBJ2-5	TGTGCCAGCAGCCAAGAGGCGGGGAAAGAGACCCAGTACTTC	CASSQEAGKETQYF
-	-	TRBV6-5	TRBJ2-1	TGTGCCACCCTGGGACTCCTGTCCAATGAGCAGTTCTTC	CATLGLLSNEQFF
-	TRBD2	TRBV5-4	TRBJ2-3	TGTGCCAGCAGCTTACTAGCGGGAGGTAGCACAGATACGCAGTATTTT	CASSLLAGGSTDTQYF
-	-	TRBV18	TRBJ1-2	TGTGCCAGCTCACGGGGGGAAAACTATGGCTACACCTTC	CASSRGENYGYTF
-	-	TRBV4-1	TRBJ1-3	TGCGCCAGCAGCCCTTTGGGAGTCTCTGGAAACACCATATATTTT	CASSPLGVSGNTIYF
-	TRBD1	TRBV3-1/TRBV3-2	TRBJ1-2	TGTGCCAGCAGCCCTGGGACAGGGGGTAACTATGGCTACACCTTC	CASSPGTGGNYGYTF
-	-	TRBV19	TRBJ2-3	TGTGCCAGTAGTGTCGGGGTCGATACGCAGTATTTT	CASSVGVDTQYF
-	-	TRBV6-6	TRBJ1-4	TGTGCCAGCAGTTCAAACGACAGAAATGAAAAACTGTTTTTT	CASSSNDRNEKLFF
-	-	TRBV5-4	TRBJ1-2	TGTGCCAGCAGCCTGCTTCAAGCCTATGGCTACACCTTC	CASSLLQAYGYTF
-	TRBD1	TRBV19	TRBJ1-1	TGTGCCAGTAGCCCCCAGGGGGTAGGGACAGCTTTCTTT	CASSPQGVGTAFF
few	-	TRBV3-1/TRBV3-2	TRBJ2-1	TGTGCCAGCAGCCAAGAATGGGGGGGCCCGTACAATGAGCAGTTCTTC	CASSQEWGGPYNEQFF
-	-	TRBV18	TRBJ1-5	TGTGCCAGCGTCGATTCGCTGGGAGGTCAGCCCCAGCATTTT	CASVDSLGGQPQHF